These 4 T cell receptor beta chains originate from one sample sequenced in a study of T cell responses to AZD1222 COVID-19 vaccine. Some clones are missing from TCRdb's copy, which holds only in-frame ones; the method was immunoSEQ multiplex PCR. Altogether roughly 50,000 clones are present, about 85% being singletons, with the ten largest covering around 4%. The material sequenced was peripheral blood, taken on day 0 of AZD1222 vaccination. The receptors derive from an adult in good health.

The chain has TRBV10-1 and TRBJ1-5; no definite D call. Trimming stripped 6 bases from V and 0 bases from J, with 9 bases between. CDR3 length: 14 residues. The germline CDR1 and CDR2 sequences are WNHNN and SYGVQD (reference sequence). CDR3 residues: CASSPLISNQPQHF. Here the CDR3 DNA reads TGCGCCAGCAGCCCCCTGATTAGCAATCAGCCCCAGCATTTT.

This clone was recorded only once. The chain combines TRBV19 with TRBJ1-4, with 8 nucleotides matching TRBD1. Trimming removed 3 bases from V and 7 bases from J; junction bases left unmatched: 10. Germline CDR1 is LNHDA and CDR2 is SQIVND (reference sequence). The CDR3 has 16 amino acids. This CDR3 reads CASSIIQGARSEKLFF. The CDR3 nucleotides read TGTGCCAGTAGTATCATCCAGGGGGCGCGAAGTGAAAAACTGTTTTTT. Variable domain in full (rest from reference TRBV19 and TRBJ1-4): DGGITQSPKYLFRKEGQNVTLSCEQNLNHDAMYWYRQDPGQGLRLIYYSQIVNDFQKGDIAEGYSVSREKKESFPLTVTSAQKNPTAFYLCASSIIQGARSEKLFFGSGTQLSVL.

The chain carries TRBV6-5 and TRBJ1-4; D not certain. Germline loops: CDR1 MNHEY, CDR2 SVGAGI. Between the trimmed V and J ends, which lost 6 bases and 5 bases, there was a span of 10 bases. CDR3 length: 13 amino acids. CDR3 residues: CASRRTGNEKLFF. CDR3 sequence (DNA): TGTGCCAGCAGGAGGACGGGAAATGAAAAACTGTTTTTT.

This chain uses TRBV27 with TRBJ1-5, with 9 bases matching TRBD1. The CDR3 contains 15 residues. V shed 6 bases, J shed 6 bases, and the junction held 9 bases outside the gene matches. Germline lookup yields CDR1 MNHEY and CDR2 SMNVEV (reference sequence). The CDR3 reads CASRVQGASGQPQHF. Written as DNA, the CDR3 is TGTGCCAGCAGAGTACAGGGGGCGTCGGGTCAGCCCCAGCATTTT.